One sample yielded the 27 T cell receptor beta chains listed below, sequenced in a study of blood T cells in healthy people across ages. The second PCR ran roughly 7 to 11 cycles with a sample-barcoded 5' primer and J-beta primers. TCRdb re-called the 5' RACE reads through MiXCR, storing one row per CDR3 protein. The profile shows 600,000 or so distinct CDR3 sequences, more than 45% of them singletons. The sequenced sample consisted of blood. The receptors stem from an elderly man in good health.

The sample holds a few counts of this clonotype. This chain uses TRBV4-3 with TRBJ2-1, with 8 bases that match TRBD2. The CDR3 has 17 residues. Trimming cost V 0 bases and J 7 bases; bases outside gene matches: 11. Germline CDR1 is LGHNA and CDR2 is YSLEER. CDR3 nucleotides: TGCGCCAGCAGCCAAGATTTAGCGGCTAGCGGGCGGAATGAGCAGTTCTTC. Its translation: CASSQDLAASGRNEQFF.

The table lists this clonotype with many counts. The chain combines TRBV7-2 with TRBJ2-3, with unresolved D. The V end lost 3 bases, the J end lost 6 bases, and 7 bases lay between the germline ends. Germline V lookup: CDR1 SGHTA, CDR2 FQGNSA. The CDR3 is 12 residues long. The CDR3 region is CASSLGVDTQYF. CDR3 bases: TGTGCCAGCAGCTTGGGCGTCGATACGCAGTATTTT.

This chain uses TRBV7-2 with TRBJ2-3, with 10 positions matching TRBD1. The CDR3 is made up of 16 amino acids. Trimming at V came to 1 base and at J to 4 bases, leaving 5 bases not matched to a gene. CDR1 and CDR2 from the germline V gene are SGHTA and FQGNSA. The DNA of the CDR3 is TGTGCCAGCAGCTTAGTTGGGACAGGGGTGGCAGATACGCAGTATTTT. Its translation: CASSLVGTGVADTQYF.

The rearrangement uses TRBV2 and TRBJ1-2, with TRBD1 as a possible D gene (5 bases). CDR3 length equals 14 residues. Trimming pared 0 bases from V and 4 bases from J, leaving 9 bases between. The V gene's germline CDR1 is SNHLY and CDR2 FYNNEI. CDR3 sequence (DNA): TGTGCCAGCAGTGAAGCAGGGGATGGCTATGGCTACACCTTC. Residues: CASSEAGDGYGYTF.

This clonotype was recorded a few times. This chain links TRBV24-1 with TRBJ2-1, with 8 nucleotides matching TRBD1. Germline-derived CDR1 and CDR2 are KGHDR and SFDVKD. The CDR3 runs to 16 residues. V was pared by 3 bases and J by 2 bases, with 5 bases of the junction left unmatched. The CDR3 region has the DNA TGTGCCACCAGTGATGTAGGACAGGGAACCTACAATGAGCAGTTCTTC. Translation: CATSDVGQGTYNEQFF.

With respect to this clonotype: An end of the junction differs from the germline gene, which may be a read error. CDR3: CASTPTGSFYNEQFF. In nucleotides, the CDR3 is TGTGCTAGCACCCCGACAGGGAGCTTCTACAATGAGCAGTTCTTC. This chain links TRBV12-3 or TRBV12-4 with TRBJ2-1, with 7 nucleotides matching TRBD1. The CDR3 is made up of 15 amino acids.

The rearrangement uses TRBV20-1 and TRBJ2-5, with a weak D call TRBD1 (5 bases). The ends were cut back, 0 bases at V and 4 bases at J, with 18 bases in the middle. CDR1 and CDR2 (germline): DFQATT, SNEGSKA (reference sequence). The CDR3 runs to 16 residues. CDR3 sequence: CSARDNSRALGETQYF. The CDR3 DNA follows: TGCAGTGCTAGAGATAATAGCAGGGCGCTAGGAGAGACCCAGTACTTC.

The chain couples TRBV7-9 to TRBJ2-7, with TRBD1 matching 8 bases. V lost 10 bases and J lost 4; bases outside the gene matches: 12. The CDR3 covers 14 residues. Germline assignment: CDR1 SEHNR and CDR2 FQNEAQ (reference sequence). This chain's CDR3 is CATASTGVNYEQYF. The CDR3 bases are TGTGCCACGGCATCGACAGGGGTAAATTACGAGCAGTACTTC.

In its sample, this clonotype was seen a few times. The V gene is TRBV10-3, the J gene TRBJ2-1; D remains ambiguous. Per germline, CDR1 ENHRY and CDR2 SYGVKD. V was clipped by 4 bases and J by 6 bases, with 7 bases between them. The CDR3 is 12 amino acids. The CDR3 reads CAISVLGNEQFF. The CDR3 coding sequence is TGTGCCATCAGTGTCCTGGGCAATGAGCAGTTCTTC.

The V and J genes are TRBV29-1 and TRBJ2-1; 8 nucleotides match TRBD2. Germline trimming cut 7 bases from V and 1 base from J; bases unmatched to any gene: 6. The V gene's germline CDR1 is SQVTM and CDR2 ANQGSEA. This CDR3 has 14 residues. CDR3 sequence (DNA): TGCAGCGCCCGAGCGGGAGCTTCCTACAATGAGCAGTTCTTC. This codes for CSARAGASYNEQFF.

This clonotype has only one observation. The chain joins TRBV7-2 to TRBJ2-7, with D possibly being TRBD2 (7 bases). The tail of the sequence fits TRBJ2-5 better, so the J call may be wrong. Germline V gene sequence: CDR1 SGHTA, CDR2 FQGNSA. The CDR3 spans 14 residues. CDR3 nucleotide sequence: TGTGCCAGCAGACGAAGGGGGGGAAGAGAGACCCAGTACTTC. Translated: CASRRRGGRETQYF.

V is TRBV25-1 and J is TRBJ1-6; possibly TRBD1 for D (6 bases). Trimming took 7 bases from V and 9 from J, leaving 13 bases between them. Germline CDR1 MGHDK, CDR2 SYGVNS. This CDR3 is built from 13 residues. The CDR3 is CASTGGPTSPLHF. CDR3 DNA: TGTGCCAGCACGGGGGGGCCTACTTCACCCCTCCACTTT.

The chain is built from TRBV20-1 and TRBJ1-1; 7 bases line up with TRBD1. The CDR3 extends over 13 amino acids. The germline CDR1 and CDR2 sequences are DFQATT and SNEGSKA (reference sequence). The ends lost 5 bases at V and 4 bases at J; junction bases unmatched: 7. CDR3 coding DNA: TGCAGTGCTCCAGGGGGATGGGGCACTGAAGCTTTCTTT. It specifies CSAPGGWGTEAFF.

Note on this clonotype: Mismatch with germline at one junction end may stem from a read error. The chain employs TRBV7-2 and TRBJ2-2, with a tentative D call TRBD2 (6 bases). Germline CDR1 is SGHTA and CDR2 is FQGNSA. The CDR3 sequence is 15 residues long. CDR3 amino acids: CASSLRLANTGELFF. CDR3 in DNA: TGTGCCAGCAGCTTAAGGCTAGCGAATACCGGGGAGCTGTTTTTT.

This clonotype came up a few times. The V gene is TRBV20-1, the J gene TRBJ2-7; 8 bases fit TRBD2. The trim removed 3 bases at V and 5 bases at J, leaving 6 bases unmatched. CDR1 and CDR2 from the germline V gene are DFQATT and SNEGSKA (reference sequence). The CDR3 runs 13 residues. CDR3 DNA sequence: TGCAGTGCTAGGGCCGGGACTAGGCACGAGCAGTACTTC. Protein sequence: CSARAGTRHEQYF.

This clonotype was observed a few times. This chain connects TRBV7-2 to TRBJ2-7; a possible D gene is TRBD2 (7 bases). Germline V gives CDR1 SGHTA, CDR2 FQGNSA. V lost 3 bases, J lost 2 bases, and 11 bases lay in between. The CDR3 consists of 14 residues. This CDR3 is CASSLGGAPYEQYF. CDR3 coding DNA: TGTGCCAGCAGCTTGGGGGGGGCCCCCTACGAGCAGTACTTC.

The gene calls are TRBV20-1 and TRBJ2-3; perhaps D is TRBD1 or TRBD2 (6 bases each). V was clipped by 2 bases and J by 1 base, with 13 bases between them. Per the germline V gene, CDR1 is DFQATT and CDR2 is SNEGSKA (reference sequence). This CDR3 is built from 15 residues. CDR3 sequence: CSARPSEGGTDTQYF. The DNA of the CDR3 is TGCAGTGCTAGACCTTCGGAGGGGGGCACAGATACGCAGTATTTT.

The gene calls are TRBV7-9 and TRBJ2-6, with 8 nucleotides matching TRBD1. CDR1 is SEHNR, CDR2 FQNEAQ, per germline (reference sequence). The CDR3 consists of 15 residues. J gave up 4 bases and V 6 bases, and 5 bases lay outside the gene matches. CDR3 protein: CASSQGATGANVLTF. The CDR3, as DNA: TGTGCCAGCAGTCAGGGGGCCACAGGGGCCAACGTCCTGACTTTC. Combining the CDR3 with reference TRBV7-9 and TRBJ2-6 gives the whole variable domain DTGVSQNPRHKITKRGQNVTFRCDPISEHNRLYWYRQTLGQGPEFLTYFQNEAQLEKSRLLSDRFSAERPKGSFSTLEIQRTEQGDSAMYLCASSQGATGANVLTFGAGSRLTVL.

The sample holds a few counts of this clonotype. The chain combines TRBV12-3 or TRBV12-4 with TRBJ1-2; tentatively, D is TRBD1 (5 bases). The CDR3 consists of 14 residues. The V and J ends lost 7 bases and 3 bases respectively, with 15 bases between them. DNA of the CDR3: TGTGCCAGCAAGCTTGGGGAGGGGCACTATGGCTACACCTTC. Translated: CASKLGEGHYGYTF.

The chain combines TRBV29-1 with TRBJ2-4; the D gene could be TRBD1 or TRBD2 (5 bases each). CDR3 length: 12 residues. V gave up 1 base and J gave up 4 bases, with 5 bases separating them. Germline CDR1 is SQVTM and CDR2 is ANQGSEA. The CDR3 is CSVEGGKNIQYF. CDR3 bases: TGCAGCGTTGAAGGGGGGAAAAACATTCAGTACTTC.

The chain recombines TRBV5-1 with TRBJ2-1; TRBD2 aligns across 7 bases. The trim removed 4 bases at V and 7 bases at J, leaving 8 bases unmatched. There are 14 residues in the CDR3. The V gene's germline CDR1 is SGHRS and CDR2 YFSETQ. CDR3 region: CASSQFGGLNEQFF. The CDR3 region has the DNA TGCGCCAGCAGCCAATTCGGGGGGTTGAATGAGCAGTTCTTC.

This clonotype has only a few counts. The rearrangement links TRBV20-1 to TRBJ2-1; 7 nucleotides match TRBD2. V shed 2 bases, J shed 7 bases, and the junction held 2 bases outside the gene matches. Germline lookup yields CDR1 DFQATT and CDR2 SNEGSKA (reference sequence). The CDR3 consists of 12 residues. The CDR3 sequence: CSARPGRNEQFF. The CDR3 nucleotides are TGCAGTGCTAGACCCGGGAGGAATGAGCAGTTCTTC.

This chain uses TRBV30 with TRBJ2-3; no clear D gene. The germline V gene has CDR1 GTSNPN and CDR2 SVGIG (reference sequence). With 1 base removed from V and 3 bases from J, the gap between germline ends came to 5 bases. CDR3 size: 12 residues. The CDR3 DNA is TGTGCCTGGAGTGGCAAGACAGATACGCAGTATTTT. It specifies CAWSGKTDTQYF. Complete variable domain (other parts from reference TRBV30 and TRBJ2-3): SQTIHQWPATLVQPVGSPLSLECTVEGTSNPNLYWYRQAAGRGLQLLFYSVGIGQISSEVPQNLSASRPQDRQFILSSKKLLLSDSGFYLCAWSGKTDTQYFGPGTRLTVL.

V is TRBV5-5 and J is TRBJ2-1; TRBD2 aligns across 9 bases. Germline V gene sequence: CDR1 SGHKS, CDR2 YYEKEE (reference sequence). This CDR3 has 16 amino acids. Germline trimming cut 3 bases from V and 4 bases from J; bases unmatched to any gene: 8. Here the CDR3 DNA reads TGTGCCAGCAGCTGGGGGGGACTAGCCACGTACAATGAGCAGTTCTTC. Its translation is CASSWGGLATYNEQFF. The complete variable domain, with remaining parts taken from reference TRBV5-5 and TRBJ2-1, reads DAGVTQSPTHLIKTRGQQVTLRCSPISGHKSVSWYQQVLGQGPQFIFQYYEKEERGRGNFPDRFSARQFPNYSSELNVNALLLGDSALYLCASSWGGLATYNEQFFGPGTRLTVL.

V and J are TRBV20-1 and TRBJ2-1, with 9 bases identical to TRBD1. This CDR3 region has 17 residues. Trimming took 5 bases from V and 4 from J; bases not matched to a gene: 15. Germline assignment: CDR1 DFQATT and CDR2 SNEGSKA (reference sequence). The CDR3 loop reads CSASRPEGTGPYNEQFF. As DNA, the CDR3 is TGCAGTGCTTCACGCCCCGAAGGGACAGGGCCGTACAATGAGCAGTTCTTC.

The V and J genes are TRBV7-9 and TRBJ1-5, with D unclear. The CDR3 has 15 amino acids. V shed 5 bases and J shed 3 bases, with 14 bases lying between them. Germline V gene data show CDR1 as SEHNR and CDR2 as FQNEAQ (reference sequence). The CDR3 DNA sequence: TGTGCCAGCAGCGGTAGCGGCACGATCAATCAGCCCCAGCATTTT. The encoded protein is CASSGSGTINQPQHF.

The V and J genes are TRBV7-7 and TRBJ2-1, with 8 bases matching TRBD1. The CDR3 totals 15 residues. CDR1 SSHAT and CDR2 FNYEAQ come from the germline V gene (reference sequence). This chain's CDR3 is CASGSGGGPNNEQFF. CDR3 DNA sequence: TGTGCTAGCGGCTCAGGGGGCGGACCTAACAATGAGCAGTTCTTC.